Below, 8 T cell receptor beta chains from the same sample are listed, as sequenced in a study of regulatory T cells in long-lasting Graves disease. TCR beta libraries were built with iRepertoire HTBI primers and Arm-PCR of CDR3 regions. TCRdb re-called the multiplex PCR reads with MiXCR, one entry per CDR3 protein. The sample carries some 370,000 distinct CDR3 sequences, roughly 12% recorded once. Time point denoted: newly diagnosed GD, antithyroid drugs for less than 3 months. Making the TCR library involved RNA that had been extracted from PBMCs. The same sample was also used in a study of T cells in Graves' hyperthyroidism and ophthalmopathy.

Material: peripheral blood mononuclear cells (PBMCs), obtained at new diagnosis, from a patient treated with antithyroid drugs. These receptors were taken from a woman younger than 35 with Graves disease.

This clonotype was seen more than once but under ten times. In DNA, the CDR3 is TGCGCCAGCACCCTCGCCGACGGCGACCCTGAAGCTTTCTTT. This gives the protein CASTLADGDPEAFF. This chain connects TRBV4-1 to TRBJ1-1; D unresolved. Germline assignment: CDR1 MGHRA and CDR2 YSYEKL. The V end lost 7 bases, the J end lost 6 bases, and 18 bases lay between the germline ends. The CDR3 has 14 residues.

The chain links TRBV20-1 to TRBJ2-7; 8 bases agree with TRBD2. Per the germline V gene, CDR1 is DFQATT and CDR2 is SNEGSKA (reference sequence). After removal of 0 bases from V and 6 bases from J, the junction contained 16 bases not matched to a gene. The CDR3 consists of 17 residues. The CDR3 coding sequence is TGCAGTGCTAGAGATCCTACTTCGCCGGGACTAGTGGGCGAGCAGTACTTC. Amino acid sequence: CSARDPTSPGLVGEQYF.

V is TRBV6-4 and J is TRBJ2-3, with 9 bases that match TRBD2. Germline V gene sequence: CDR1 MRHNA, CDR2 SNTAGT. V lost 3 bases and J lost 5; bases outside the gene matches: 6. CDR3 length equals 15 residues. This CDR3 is CASSEAGGRGDTQYF. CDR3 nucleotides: TGTGCCAGCAGTGAGGCGGGGGGGCGTGGAGATACGCAGTATTTT.

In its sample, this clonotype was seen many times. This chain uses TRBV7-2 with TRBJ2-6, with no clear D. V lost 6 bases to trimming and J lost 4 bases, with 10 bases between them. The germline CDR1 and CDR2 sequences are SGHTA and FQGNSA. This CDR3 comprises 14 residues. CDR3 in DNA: TGTGCCAGCAGTCTTGGGCCCGGGGCCAACGTCCTGACTTTC. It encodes CASSLGPGANVLTF.

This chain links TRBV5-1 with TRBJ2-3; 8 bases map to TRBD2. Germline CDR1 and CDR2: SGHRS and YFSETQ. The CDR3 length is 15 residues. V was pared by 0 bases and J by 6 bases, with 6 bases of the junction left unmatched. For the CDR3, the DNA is TGCGCCAGCAGCTTGGCGGCGGGGGGCGTGGATACGCAGTATTTT. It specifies CASSLAAGGVDTQYF. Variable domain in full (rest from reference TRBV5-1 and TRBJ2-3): KAGVTQTPRYLIKTRGQQVTLSCSPISGHRSVSWYQQTPGQGLQFLFEYFSETQRNKGNFPGRFSGRQFSNSRSEMNVSTLELGDSALYLCASSLAAGGVDTQYFGPGTRLTVL.

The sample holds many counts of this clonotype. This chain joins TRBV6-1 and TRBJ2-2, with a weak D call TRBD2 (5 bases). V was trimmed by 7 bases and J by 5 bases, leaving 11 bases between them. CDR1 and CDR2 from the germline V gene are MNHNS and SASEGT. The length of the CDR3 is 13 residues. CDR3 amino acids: CASNAGETGELFF. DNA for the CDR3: TGTGCCAGCAATGCTGGGGAGACCGGGGAGCTGTTTTTT.

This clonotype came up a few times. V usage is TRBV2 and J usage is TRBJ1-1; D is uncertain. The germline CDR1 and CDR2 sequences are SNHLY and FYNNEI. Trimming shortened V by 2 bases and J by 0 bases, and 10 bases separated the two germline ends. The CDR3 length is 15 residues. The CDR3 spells CASSEIERVNTEAFF. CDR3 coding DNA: TGTGCCAGCAGTGAAATTGAAAGGGTGAACACTGAAGCTTTCTTT.

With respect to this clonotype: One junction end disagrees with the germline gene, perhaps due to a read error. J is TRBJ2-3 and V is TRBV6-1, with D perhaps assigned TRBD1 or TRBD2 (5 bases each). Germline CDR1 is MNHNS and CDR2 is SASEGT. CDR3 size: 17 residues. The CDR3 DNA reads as TGTGCCAGCAGTCGACTGAGCGGTAGAGGGACCACAGGTACGCAGTATTTT. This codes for CASSRLSGRGTTGTQYF.